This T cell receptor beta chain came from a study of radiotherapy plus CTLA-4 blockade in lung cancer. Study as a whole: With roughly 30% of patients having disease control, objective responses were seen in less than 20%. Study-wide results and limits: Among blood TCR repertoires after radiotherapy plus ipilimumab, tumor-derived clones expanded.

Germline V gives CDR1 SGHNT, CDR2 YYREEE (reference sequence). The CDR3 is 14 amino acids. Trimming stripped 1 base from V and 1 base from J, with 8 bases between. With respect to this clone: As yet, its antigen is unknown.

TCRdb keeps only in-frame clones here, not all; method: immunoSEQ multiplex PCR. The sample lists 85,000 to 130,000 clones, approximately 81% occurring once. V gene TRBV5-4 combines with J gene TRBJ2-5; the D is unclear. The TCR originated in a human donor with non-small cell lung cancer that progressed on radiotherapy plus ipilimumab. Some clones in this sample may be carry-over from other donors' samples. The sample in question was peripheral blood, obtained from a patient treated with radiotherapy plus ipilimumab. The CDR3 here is CASSLTVTQETQYF. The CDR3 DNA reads TGTGCCAGCAGCTTGACGGTAACCCAAGAGACCCAGTACTTC.